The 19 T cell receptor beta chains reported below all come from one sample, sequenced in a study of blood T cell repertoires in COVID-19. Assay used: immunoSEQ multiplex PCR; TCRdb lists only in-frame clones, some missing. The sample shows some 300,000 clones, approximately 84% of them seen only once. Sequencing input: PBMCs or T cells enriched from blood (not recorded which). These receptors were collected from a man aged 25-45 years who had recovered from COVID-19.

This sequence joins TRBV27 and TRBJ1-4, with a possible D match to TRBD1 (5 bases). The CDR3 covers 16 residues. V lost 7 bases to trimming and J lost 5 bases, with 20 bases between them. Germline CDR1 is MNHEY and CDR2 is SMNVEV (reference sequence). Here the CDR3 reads CASTPRGGGWNEKLFF. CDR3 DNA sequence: TGTGCCAGCACTCCACGGGGCGGGGGATGGAATGAAAAACTGTTTTTT.

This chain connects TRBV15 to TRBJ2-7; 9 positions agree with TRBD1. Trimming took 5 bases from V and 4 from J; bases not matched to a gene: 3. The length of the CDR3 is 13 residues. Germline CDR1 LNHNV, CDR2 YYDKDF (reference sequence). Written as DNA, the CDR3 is TGTGCCACCAGCCCGGGACAGGGTTACGAGCAGTACTTC. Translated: CATSPGQGYEQYF.

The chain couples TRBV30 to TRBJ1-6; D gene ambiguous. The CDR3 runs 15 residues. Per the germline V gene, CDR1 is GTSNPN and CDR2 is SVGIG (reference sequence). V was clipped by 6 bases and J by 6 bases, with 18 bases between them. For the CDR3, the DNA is TGTGCCTGCCCGTCGCGCAGCCGACTTAATTCACCCCTCCACTTT. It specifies CACPSRSRLNSPLHF.

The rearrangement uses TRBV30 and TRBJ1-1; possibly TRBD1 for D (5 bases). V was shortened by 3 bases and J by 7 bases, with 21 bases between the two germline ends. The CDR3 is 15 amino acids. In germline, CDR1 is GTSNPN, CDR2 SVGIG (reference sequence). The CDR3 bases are TGTGCCTGGAGAATACCCCGGACGGCAGGGTTTGAAGCTTTCTTT. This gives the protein CAWRIPRTAGFEAFF.

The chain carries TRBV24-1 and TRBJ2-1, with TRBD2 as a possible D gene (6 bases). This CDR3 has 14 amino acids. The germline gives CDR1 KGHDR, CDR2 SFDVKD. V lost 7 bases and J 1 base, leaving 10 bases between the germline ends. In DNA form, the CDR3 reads TGTGCCACCAGCTCTCGGGGGTCCTACAATGAGCAGTTCTTC. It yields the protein CATSSRGSYNEQFF.

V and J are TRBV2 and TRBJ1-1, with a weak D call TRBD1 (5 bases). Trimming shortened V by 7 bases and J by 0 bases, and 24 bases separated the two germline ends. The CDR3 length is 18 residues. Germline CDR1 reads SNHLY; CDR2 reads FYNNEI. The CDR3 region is CASMTGGQGLSMNTEAFF. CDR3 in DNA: TGTGCCAGCATGACTGGAGGGCAGGGACTTTCCATGAACACTGAAGCTTTCTTT.

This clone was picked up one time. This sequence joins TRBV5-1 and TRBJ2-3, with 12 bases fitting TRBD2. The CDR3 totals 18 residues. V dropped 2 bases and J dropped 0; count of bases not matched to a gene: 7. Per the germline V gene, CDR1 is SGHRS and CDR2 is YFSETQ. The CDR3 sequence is CASSFRLAGDFSTDTQYF. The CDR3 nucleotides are TGCGCCAGCAGCTTTCGACTAGCGGGGGATTTTAGCACAGATACGCAGTATTTT.

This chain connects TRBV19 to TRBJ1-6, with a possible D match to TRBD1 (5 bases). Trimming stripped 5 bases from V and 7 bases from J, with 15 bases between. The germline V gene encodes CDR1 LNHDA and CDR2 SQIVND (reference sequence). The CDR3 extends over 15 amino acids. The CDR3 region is CASSSGGARNSPLHF. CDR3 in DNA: TGTGCCAGTAGTTCCGGAGGGGCCAGGAATTCACCCCTCCACTTT.

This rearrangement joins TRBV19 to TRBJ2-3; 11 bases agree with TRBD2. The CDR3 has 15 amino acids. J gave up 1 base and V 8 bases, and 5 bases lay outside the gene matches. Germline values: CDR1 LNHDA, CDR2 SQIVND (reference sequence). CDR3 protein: CASQKGLAGTDTQYF. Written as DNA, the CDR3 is TGTGCCAGTCAGAAGGGACTAGCGGGCACAGATACGCAGTATTTT.

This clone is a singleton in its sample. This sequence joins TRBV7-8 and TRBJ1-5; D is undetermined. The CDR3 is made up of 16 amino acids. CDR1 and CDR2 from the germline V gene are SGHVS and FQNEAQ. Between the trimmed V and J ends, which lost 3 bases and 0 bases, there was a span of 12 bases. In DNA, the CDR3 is TGTGCCAGCAGCTTCTCTGGCATAAATAGCAATCAGCCCCAGCATTTT. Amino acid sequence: CASSFSGINSNQPQHF.

The CDR3 DNA follows: TGTGCCAGCAGGCAGGGGGTCCGGTACAATGAGCAGTTCTTC. Translating gives CASRQGVRYNEQFF. J is TRBJ2-1 and V is TRBV13; 7 bases map to TRBD1. The CDR3 is 14 amino acids. With V trimmed by 6 bases and J by 4 bases, 6 bases remained unmatched. Germline V gene sequence: CDR1 PRHDT, CDR2 FYEKMQ (reference sequence). The variable domain in full, with the rest retrieved from reference TRBV13 and TRBJ2-1, is AAGVIQSPRHLIKEKRETATLKCYPIPRHDTVYWYQQGPGQDPQFLISFYEKMQSDKGSIPDRFSAQQFSDYHSELNMSSLELGDSALYFCASRQGVRYNEQFFGPGTRLTVL.

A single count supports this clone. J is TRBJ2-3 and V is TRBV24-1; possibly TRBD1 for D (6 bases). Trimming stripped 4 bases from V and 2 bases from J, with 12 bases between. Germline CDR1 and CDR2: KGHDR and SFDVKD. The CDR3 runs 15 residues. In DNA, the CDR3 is TGTGCCACCAGTGACCCGGACAGATTCACAGATACGCAGTATTTT. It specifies CATSDPDRFTDTQYF.

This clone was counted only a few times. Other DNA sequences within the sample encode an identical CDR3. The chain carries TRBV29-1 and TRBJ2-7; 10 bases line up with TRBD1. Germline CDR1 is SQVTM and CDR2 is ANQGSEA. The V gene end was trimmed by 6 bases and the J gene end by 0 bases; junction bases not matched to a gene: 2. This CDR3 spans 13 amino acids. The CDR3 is CSVWTGGSYEQYF. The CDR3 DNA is TGCAGCGTGTGGACAGGGGGCTCCTACGAGCAGTACTTC.

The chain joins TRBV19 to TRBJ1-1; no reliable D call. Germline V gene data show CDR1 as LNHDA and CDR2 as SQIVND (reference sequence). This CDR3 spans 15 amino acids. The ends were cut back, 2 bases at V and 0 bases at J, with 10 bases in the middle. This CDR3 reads CASSIQVRMNTEAFF. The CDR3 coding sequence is TGTGCCAGTAGTATACAGGTCAGGATGAACACTGAAGCTTTCTTT.

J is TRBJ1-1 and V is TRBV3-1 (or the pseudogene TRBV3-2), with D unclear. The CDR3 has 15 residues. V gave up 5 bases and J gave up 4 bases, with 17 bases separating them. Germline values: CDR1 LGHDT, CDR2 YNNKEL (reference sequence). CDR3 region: CASSARDSLTTEAFF. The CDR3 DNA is TGTGCCAGCAGCGCACGCGACTCTTTAACCACTGAAGCTTTCTTT.

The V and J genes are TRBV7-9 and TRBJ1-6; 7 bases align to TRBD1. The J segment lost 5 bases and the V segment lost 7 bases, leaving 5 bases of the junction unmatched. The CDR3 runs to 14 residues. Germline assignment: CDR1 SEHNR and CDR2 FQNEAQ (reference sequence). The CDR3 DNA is TGTGCCAGCAACCGGGACAGTAATAATTCACCCCTCCACTTT. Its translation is CASNRDSNNSPLHF.

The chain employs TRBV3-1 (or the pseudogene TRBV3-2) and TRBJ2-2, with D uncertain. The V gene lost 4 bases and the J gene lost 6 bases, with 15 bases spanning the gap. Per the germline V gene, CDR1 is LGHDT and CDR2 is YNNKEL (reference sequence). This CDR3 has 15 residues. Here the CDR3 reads CASSPGGPPAGELFF. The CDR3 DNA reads TGTGCCAGCAGCCCTGGCGGCCCCCCAGCCGGGGAGCTGTTTTTT.

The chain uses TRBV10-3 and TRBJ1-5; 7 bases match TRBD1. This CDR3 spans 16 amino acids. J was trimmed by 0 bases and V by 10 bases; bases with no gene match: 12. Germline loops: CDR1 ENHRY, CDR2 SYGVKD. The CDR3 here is CATATGLLNSNQPQHF. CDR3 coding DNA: TGTGCCACCGCGACAGGGTTATTAAATAGCAATCAGCCCCAGCATTTT.

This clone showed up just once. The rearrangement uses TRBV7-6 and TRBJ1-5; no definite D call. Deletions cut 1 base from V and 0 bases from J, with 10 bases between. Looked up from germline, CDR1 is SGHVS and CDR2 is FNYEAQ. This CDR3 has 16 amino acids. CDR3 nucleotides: TGTGCCAGCAGCTTAGGGGTTCGGGGTAGCAATCAGCCCCAGCATTTT. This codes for CASSLGVRGSNQPQHF.